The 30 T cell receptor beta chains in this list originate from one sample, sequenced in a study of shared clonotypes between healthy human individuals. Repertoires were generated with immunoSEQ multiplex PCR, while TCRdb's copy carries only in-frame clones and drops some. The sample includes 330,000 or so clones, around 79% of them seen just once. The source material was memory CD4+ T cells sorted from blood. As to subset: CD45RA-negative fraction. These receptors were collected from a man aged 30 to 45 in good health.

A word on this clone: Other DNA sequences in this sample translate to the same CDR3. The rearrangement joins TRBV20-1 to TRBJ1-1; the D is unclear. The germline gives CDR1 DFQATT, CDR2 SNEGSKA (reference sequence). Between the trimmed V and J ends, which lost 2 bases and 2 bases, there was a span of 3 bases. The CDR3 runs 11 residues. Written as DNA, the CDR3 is TGCAGTGCTAGACCAAACACTGAAGCTTTCTTT. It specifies CSARPNTEAFF.

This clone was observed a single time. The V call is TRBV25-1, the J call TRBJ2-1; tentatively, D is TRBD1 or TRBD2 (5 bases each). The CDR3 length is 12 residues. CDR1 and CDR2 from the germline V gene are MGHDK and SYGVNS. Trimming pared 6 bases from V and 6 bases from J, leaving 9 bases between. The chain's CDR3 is CASSRDVNEQFF. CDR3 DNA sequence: TGTGCCAGCAGCCGGGACGTCAATGAGCAGTTCTTC.

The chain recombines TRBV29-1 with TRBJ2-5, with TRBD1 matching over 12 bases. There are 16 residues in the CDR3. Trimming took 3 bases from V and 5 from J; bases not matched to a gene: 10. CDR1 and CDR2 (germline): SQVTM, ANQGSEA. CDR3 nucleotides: TGCAGCGTTGAGAAGCCGGGACAGGGGGCGTTCGAGACCCAGTACTTC. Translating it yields CSVEKPGQGAFETQYF.

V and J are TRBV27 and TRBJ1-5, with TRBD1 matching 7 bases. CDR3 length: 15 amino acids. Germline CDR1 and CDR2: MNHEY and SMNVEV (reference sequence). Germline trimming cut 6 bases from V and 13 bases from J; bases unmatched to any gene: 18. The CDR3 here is CASRPRQGLVFSQHF. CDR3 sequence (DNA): TGTGCCAGCAGGCCTCGACAGGGCCTCGTTTTTTCTCAGCATTTT.

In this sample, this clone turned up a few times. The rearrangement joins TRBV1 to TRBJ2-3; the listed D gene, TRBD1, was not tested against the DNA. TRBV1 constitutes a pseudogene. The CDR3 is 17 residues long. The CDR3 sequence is CTSSQDRYLGATDTQYF. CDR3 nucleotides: TGCACCAGCAGCCAAGACAGGTACCTTGGTGCGACAGATACGCAGTATTTT.

CDR3 region: CASSSGQTTNEKLFF. CDR3 coding DNA: TGCGCCAGCAGCTCCGGACAGACAACTAATGAAAAACTGTTTTTT. The chain recombines TRBV5-1 with TRBJ1-4, with a tentative D call TRBD1 (6 bases). V was shortened by 3 bases and J by 0 bases, with 9 bases between the two germline ends. CDR1 SGHRS and CDR2 YFSETQ come from the germline V gene. CDR3 length: 15 residues.

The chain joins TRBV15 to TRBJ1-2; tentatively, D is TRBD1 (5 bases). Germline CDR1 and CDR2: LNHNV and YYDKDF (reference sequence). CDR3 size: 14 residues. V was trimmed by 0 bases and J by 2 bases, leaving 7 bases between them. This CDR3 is CATSREGPNYGYTF. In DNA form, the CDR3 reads TGTGCCACCAGCAGAGAGGGACCAAACTATGGCTACACCTTC. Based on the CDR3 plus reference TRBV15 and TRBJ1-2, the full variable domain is DAMVIQNPRYQVTQFGKPVTLSCSQTLNHNVMYWYQQKSSQAPKLLFHYYDKDFNNEADTPDNFQSRRPNTSFCFLDIRSPGLGDTAMYLCATSREGPNYGYTFGSGTRLTVV.

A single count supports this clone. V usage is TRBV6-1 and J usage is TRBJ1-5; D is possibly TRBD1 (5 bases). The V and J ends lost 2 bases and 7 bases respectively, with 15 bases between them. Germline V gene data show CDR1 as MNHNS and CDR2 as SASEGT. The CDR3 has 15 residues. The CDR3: CASSELGGARQPQHF. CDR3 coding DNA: TGTGCCAGCAGTGAACTTGGAGGGGCACGGCAGCCCCAGCATTTT.

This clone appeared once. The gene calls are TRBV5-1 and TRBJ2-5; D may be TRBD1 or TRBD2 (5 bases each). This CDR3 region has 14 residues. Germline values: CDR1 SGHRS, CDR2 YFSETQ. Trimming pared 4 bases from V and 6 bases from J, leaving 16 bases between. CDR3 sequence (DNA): TGCGCCAGCAGCCCCGTCCGGGGCTTGCAGACCCAGTACTTC. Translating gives CASSPVRGLQTQYF.

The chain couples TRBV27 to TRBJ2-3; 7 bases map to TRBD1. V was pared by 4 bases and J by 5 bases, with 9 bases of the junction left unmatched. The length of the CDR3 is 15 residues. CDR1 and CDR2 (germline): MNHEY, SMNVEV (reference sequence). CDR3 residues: CASSWGQQKEDTQYF. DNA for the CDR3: TGTGCCAGCAGTTGGGGACAGCAAAAGGAAGATACGCAGTATTTT.

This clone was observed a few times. CDR3 region: CAWSRDSLGNQPQHF. The CDR3 DNA sequence: TGTGCCTGGAGTCGGGACAGCTTGGGGAATCAGCCCCAGCATTTT. The rearrangement links TRBV30 to TRBJ1-5; 7 bases align to TRBD1. Germline CDR1 GTSNPN, CDR2 SVGIG (reference sequence). This CDR3 spans 15 amino acids. The trim removed 2 bases at V and 4 bases at J, leaving 8 bases unmatched.

CDR3 loop: CAWSVLLGAGEQYF. CDR3 DNA: TGTGCCTGGAGTGTATTGTTGGGAGCTGGCGAGCAGTACTTC. V and J are TRBV30 and TRBJ2-7; perhaps TRBD2 as D (5 bases). The CDR3 is made up of 14 amino acids. V shed 0 bases and J shed 6 bases, with 15 bases lying between them. Germline lookup yields CDR1 GTSNPN and CDR2 SVGIG (reference sequence).

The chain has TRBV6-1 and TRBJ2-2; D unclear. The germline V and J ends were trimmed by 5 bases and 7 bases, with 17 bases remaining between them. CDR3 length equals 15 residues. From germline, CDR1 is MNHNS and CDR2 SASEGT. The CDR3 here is CASSSRAEAVGELFF. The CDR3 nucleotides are TGTGCCAGCAGTTCTCGAGCCGAGGCGGTCGGGGAGCTGTTTTTT.

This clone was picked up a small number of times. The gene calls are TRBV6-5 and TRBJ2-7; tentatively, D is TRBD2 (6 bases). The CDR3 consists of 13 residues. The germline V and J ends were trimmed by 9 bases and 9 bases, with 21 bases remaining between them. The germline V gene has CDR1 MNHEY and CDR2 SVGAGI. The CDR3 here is CASSYLRDSGQYF. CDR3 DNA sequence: TGTGCCAGTAGCTACCTCCGGGACTCCGGGCAGTACTTC.

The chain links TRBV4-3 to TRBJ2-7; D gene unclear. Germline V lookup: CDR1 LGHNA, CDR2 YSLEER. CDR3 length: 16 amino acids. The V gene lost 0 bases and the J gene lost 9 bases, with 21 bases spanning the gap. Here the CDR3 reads CASSQEVGIPAQRQYF. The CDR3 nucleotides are TGCGCCAGCAGCCAAGAAGTTGGTATCCCGGCCCAGCGGCAGTACTTC.

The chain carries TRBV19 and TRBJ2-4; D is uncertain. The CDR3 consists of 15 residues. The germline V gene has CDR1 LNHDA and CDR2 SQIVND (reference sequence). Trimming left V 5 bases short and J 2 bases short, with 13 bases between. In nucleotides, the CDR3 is TGTGCCAGTAGTTCGGCAGGTCTGACCAAAAACATTCAGTACTTC. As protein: CASSSAGLTKNIQYF.

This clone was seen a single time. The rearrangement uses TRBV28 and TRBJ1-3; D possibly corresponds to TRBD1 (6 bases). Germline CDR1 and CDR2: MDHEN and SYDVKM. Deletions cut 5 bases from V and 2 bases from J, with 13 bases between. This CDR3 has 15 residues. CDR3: CASSPQGTAGNTIYF. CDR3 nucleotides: TGTGCCAGCAGTCCCCAGGGGACGGCTGGAAACACCATATATTTT.

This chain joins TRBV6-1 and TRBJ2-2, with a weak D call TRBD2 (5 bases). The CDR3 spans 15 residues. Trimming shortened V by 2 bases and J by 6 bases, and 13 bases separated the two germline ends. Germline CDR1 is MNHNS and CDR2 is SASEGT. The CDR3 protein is CASSEWTGVSGELFF. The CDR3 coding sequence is TGTGCCAGCAGTGAATGGACCGGGGTTTCCGGGGAGCTGTTTTTT.

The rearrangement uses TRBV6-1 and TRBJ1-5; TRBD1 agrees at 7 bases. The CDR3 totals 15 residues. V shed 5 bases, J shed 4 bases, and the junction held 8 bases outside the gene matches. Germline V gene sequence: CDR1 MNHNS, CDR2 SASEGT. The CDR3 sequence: CASSRQGERNQPQHF. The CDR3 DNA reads TGTGCCAGCAGTAGACAGGGAGAGAGGAATCAGCCCCAGCATTTT.

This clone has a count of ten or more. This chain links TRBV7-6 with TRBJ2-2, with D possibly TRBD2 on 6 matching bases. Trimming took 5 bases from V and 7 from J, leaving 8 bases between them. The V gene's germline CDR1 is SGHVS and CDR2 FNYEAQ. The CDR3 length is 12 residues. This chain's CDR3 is CASSEGLGELFF. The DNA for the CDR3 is TGTGCCAGCAGCGAGGGACTCGGGGAGCTGTTTTTT. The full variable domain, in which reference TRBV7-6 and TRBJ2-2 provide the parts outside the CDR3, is GAGVSQSPRYKVTKRGQDVALRCDPISGHVSLYWYRQALGQGPEFLTYFNYEAQQDKSGLPNDRFSAERPEGSISTLTIQRTEQRDSAMYRCASSEGLGELFFGEGSRLTVL.

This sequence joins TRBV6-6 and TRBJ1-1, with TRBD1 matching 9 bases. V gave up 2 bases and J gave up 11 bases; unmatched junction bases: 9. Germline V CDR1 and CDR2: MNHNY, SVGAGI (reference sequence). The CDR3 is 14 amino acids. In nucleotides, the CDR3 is TGTGCCAGCAGTTACCGGACAACAGGGGGCCGCGCTTTCTTT. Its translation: CASSYRTTGGRAFF.

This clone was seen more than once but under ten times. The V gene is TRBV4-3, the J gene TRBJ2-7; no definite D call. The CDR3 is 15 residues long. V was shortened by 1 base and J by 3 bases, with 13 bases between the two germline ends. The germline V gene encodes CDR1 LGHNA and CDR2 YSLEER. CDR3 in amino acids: CASSQVFFDDYEQYF. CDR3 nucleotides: TGCGCCAGCAGCCAAGTCTTTTTCGACGACTACGAGCAGTACTTC.

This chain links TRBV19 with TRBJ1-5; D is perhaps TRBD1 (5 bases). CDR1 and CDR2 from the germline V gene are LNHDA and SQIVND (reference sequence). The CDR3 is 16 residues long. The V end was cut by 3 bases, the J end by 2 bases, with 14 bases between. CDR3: CASSIVWQGRNQPQHF. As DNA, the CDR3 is TGTGCCAGTAGTATCGTTTGGCAGGGACGCAATCAGCCCCAGCATTTT.

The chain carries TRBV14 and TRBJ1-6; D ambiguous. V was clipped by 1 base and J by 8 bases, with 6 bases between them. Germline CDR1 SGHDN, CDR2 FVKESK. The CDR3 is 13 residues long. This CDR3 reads CASSQVFDSPLHF. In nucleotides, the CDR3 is TGTGCCAGCAGCCAAGTTTTTGATTCACCCCTCCACTTT.

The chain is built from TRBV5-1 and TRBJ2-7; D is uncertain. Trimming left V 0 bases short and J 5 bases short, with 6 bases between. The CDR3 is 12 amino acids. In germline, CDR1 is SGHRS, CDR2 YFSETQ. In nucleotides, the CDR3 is TGCGCCAGCAGCTTGGACCCCAACGAGCAGTACTTC. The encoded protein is CASSLDPNEQYF.

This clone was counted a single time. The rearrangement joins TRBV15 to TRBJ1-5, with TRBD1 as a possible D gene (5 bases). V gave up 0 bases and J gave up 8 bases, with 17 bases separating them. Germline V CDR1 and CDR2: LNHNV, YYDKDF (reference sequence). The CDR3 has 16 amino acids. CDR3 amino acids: CATSRETVDRVKPQHF. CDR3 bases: TGTGCCACCAGCAGAGAAACGGTAGACAGAGTTAAGCCCCAGCATTTT.

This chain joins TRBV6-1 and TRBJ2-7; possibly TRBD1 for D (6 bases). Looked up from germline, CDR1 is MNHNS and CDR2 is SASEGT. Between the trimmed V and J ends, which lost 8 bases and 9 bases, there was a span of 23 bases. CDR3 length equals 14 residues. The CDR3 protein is CASRNRVDILWQYF. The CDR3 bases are TGTGCCAGCCGTAACAGGGTCGATATCTTGTGGCAGTACTTC.

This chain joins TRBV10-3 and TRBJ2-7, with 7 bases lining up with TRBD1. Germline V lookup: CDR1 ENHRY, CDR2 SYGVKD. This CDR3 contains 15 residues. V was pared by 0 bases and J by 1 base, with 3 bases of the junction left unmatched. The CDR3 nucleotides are TGTGCCATCAGTGAGTCGACAGGGTCGTCCTACGAGCAGTACTTC. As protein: CAISESTGSSYEQYF.

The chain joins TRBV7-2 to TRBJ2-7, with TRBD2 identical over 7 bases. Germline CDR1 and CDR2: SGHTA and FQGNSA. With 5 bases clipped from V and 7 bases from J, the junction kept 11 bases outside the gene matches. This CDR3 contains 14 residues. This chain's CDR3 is CASSPDTGTTEQYF. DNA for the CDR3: TGTGCCAGCAGCCCGGATACCGGGACTACAGAGCAGTACTTC.

CDR3 bases: TGTGCCAGCGGTGACAGGGAAAATTCACCCCTCCACTTT. It encodes CASGDRENSPLHF. The J gene is TRBJ1-6, the V gene TRBV6-5, with 7 bases lining up with TRBD1. V was clipped by 8 bases and J by 7 bases; unmatched bases: 5. There are 13 residues in the CDR3. Germline V gene sequence: CDR1 MNHEY, CDR2 SVGAGI.